This T cell receptor (beta chain) came from a study of T cell repertoires in cytomegalovirus infection. The study, taken as a whole, reports: HLA-C-restricted CMV-specific TCR beta clonotypes prevailed in the ex vivo response.

Details on this clonotype: The antigen remains unidentified.

Each CDR3 protein gets one entry after TCRdb re-called the reads with MiXCR. The sample has 150,000 to 200,000 distinct CDR3 sequences; roughly 20% are singletons. Germline loops: CDR1 SGHTA, CDR2 FQGNSA. V shed 1 base and J 6 bases; nucleotides not matched to a gene: 5. CDR3 length: 16 amino acids. The sample was CD8+ T cells from cultured PBMCs, taken from culture after CMV antigen stimulation. This receptor was obtained from a human donor in good health (CMV status not recorded). Some clones in this sample may be carry-over from other donors' samples. This chain connects TRBV7-2 to TRBJ2-3, with 12 bases aligning to TRBD2. For the CDR3, the DNA is TGTGCCAGCAGCTTAGGACTAGCGGGGGCCCGGGATACGCAGTATTTT. Translation gives CASSLGLAGARDTQYF.